Listed below are T cell receptor beta chains from one sample, sequenced in a study of PD-1 blockade in mismatch repair-deficient tumors. TCRdb keeps only in-frame clones here, not all; method: immunoSEQ multiplex PCR. The sample lists approximately 120,000 clones; about 86% were seen once. Specimen: peripheral blood, collected 44 weeks after starting pembrolizumab. These TCRs come from an adult with mismatch repair-deficient cancer. Both conserved end residues are part of each CDR3. Fields, in order: D gene, J gene, clone size, V gene, CDR3 protein, CDR3 DNA. The D gene is left open where the match is weak. Clone size, where shown, is once, few, many, or a class for clones that have expanded.

-	TRBJ2-7	-	TRBV27	CASSLSSVGVFEQYF	TGTGCCAGCAGTTTATCGTCAGTTGGGGTCTTCGAGCAGTACTTC
-	TRBJ2-3	-	TRBV4-2	CASSQEQRFQAPDTQYF	TGTGCCAGCAGCCAAGAACAGCGGTTCCAGGCCCCAGATACGCAGTATTTT
TRBD1	TRBJ2-7	-	TRBV6-6	CASSLDRVGEQYF	TGTGCCAGCAGCCTGGACAGGGTCGGGGAGCAGTACTTC
-	TRBJ1-1	-	TRBV5-4	CASSLSLNTEAFF	TGTGCCAGCAGCCTCTCTTTGAACACTGAAGCTTTCTTT
-	TRBJ2-1	-	TRBV11-3	CASSSLRDSYNEQFF	TGTGCCAGCAGCTCCCTTAGGGATTCCTACAATGAGCAGTTCTTC
-	TRBJ2-7	-	TRBV7-2	CASSRRLPPASNYEQYF	TGTGCCAGCAGCCGGAGGCTTCCCCCAGCTAGCAACTACGAGCAGTACTTC
-	TRBJ2-2	-	TRBV7-9	CASRASSNTGELFF	TGTGCCAGCAGGGCTTCCTCGAACACCGGGGAGCTGTTTTTT
-	TRBJ2-7	-	TRBV2	CASINGPSYEQYF	TGTGCCAGCATCAACGGTCCATCCTACGAGCAGTACTTC
TRBD1	TRBJ2-4	once	TRBV15	CATSRGQLNKNIQYF	TGTGCCACCAGCAGGGGACAGCTTAACAAAAACATTCAGTACTTC
TRBD1	TRBJ1-2	-	TRBV7-2	CASSTRQGINYGYTF	TGTGCCAGCAGCACCCGACAGGGCATTAACTATGGCTACACCTTC